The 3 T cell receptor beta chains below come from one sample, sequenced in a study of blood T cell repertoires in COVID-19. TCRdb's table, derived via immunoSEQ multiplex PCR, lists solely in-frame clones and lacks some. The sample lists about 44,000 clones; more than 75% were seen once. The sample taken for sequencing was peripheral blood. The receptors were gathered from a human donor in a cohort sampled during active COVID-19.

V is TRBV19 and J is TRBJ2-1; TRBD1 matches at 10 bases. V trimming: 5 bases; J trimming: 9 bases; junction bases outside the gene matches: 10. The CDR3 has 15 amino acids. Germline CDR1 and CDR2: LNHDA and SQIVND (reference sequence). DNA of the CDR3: TGTGCCAGTAGTCTCCGGGACAGGGGTTCGGGTGAGCAGTTCTTC. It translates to CASSLRDRGSGEQFF.

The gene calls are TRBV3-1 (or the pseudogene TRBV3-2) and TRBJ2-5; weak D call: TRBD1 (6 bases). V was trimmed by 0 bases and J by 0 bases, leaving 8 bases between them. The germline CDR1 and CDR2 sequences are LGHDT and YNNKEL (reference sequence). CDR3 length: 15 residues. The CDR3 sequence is CASSQEHRDQETQYF. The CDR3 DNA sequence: TGTGCCAGCAGCCAAGAACACAGGGACCAAGAGACCCAGTACTTC.

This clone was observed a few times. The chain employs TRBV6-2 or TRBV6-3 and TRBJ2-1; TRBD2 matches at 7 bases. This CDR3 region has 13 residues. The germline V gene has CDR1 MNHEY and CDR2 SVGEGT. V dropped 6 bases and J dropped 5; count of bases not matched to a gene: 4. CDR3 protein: CASSVTSNNEQFF. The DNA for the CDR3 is TGTGCCAGCAGCGTGACTAGCAACAATGAGCAGTTCTTC.